This TCR beta chain was captured by sequencing in a study of blood T cell repertoires in COVID-19 (TCRdb year 2020). Context from the whole study: Samples covering the acute and convalescent phases of COVID-19 were provided by collaborators in the United States, Italy and Spain. Where available, HLA class I and class II types were obtained from metadata supplied by the sample provider rather than from assay-based typing. The prospective study material was composed of cDNA or gDNA derived from T cells, B-cell-depleted T cells, or PBMCs. Deeply sampled blood TCRbeta repertoires from subjects exposed to, actively infected with, or recovered from COVID-19 were included in the dataset. The repertoires were released in a freely available public database intended as a resource for research on the immune response to SARS-CoV-2. The samples were drawn from the first 160 participants of the ongoing ImmuneRACE study and from some 1,300 subjects provided by 6 global collaborators. Nearly every sample came with metadata listing a de-identified subject ID, COVID-19 status, age in years and sex.

Beyond this particular receptor, the publication reports: Clinical and demographic metadata were provided uncurated, with the amount varying by source and participant.

Participants in the prospective study were enrolled through a virtual design, were aged roughly 18 to 90 years, and lived in 24 United States geographic areas. In the prospective study, participants were assigned to cohorts based on the clinical history participants reported in a screening survey and a study questionnaire. Each participant in the prospective study had whole blood, serum and a nasopharyngeal or oropharyngeal swab collected by mobile phlebotomists. Over a 2-month period, participants in the prospective study had the option of providing additional blood draws and questionnaires. Before DNA extraction, blood samples from the prospective study were shipped at room temperature or frozen. TCRbeta CDR3 regions were amplified from genomic DNA by means of the immunoSEQ Assay, a bias-controlled multiplex PCR. In the paper's pipeline: The number of nucleated cells in each sample was estimated from the amplification of reference gene primers within the assay. Sequence reads were collapsed and filtered to measure the absolute abundance of every unique TCRbeta CDR3 rearrangement. Productive Simpson clonality was computed per sample as the square root of Simpson's diversity index over productive rearrangements. The table was pulled from immuneACCESS by TCRdb, which kept in-frame rearrangements only. Such tables lose some clones; where checked, under half of the loss comes from unresolved V genes, and the rest has no known cause. V, J and clone size are taken as reported in that table, and D and trimming were inferred from the DNA itself. A total of approximately 250,000 clones appear in this sample, 70% to 90% of them only once. The top ten clones comprise around 1.3% of the sample.

Per the germline V gene, ENHRY is the CDR1 and SYGVKD is the CDR2. The CDR3 runs 16 amino acids, cysteine and phenylalanine included. Of all the DNA, just the CDR3 is kept, 48 bases in frame from base 1. The junction shows trimming of 8 bases on V and 1 base on J, plus 20 bases between the germline ends. On this clone itself: There is no known antigen for this receptor. No base quality values were provided; no much bigger clone lies one nucleotide off.

The source material was PBMCs or T cells enriched from blood (not recorded which). The chain couples TRBV10-3 to TRBJ2-5, and possibly TRBD2, on 5 matching bases. This TCR derives from a woman aged 40 to 49 with acute COVID-19. The CDR3 region has the sequence CAISPWGSEGQETQYF. Here is the DNA: TGTGCCATCTCCCCCTGGGGTAGCGAGGGCCAAGAGACCCAGTACTTC.